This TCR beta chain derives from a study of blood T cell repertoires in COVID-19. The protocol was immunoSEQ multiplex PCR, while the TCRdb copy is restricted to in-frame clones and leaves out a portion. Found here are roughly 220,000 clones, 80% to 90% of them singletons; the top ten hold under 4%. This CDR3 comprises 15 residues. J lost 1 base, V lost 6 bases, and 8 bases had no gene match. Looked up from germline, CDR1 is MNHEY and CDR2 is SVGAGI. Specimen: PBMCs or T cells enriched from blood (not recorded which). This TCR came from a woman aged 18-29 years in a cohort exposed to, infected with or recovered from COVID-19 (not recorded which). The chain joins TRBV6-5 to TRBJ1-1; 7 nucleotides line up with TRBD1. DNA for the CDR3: TGTGCCAGCAGCCCACCCGGGACAGCGAACACTGAAGCTTTCTTT. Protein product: CASSPPGTANTEAFF.